This T cell receptor beta chain is drawn from a study of T cells in Graves' hyperthyroidism and ophthalmopathy. An absence of ophthalmopathy progression within 18 months meant stable Graves' hyperthyroidism. Of note for this clonotype: Its antigen is as yet unknown.

TCR beta CDR3 regions were amplified from RNA. HTBI primers were used for first-round RT-PCR of the TCR CDR3. MiXCR was run by TCRdb on the multiplex PCR reads, yielding one entry per CDR3 protein. This repertoire shows 300,000 to 400,000 distinct CDR3 sequences, around 20% found once; its top ten account for around 48%. The length of the CDR3 is 17 residues. Trimming at V came to 4 bases and at J to 5 bases, leaving 14 bases not matched to a gene. Germline V gene lookup returns CDR1 DFQATT and CDR2 SNEGSKA (reference sequence). Study findings and constraints: Ophthalmopathy, as predicted by the model, came a median about six months after the prediction.

The V call is TRBV20-1, the J call TRBJ2-3; TRBD2 matches at 11 bases. This clonotype originated in a woman between 50 and 59 years old with Graves' hyperthyroidism. The sequenced material came from blood. The CDR3 region has the DNA TGCAGTGCTACGACGGAGAGACTAGCGGGATCGGTAGATACGCAGTATTTT. Its translation is CSATTERLAGSVDTQYF.